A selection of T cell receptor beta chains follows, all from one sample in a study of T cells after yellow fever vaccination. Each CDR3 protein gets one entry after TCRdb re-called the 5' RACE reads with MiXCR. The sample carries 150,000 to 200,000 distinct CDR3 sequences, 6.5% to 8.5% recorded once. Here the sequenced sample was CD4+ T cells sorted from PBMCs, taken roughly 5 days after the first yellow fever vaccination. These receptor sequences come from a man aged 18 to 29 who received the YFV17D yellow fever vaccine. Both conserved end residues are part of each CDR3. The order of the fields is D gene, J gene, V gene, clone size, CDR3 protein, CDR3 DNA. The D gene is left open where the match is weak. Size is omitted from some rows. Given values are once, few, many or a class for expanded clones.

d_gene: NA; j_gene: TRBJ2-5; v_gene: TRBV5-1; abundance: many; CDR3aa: CASRPEGETQYF; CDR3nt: TGCGCCAGCAGGCCGGAGGGGGAGACCCAGTACTTC
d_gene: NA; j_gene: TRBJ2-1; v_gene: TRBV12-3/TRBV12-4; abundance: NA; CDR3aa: CASRTVDEQFF; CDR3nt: TGTGCCAGCAGGACTGTAGATGAGCAGTTCTTC
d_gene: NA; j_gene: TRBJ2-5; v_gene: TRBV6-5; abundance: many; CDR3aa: CASSYGGGVEETQYF; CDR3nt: TGTGCCAGCAGTTACGGTGGAGGGGTGGAAGAGACCCAGTACTTC
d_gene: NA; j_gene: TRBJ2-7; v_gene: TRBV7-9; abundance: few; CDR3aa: CASSLVPGLYEQYF; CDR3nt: TGTGCCAGCAGCTTAGTCCCGGGGCTATACGAGCAGTACTTC
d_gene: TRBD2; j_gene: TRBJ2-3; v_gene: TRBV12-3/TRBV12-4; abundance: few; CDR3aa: CASSLDATSGNTDTQYF; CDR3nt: TGTGCCAGCAGTTTAGACGCGACTAGCGGAAACACAGATACGCAGTATTTT
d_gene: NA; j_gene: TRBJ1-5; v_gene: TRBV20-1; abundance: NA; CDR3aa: CSASDLVGKPQHF; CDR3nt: TGCAGTGCTAGCGACTTGGTGGGGAAGCCCCAGCATTTT
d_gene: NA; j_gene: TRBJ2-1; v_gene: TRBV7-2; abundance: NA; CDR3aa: CASSLGTLNEQFF; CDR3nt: TGTGCCAGCAGCTTAGGAACCCTAAATGAGCAGTTCTTC
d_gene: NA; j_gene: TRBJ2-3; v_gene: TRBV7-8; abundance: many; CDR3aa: CASSSRRVTYSSTDTQYF; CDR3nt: TGTGCCAGCAGCTCCCGACGAGTGACATATTCTAGCACAGATACGCAGTATTTT
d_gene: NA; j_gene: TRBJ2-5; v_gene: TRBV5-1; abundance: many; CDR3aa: CASSFAGQETQYF; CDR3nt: TGTGCCAGCAGCTTCGCGGGTCAAGAGACCCAGTACTTC
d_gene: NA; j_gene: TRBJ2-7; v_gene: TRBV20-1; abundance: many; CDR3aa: CSARQGQYEQYF; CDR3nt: TGCAGTGCTAGGCAGGGACAATACGAGCAGTACTTC
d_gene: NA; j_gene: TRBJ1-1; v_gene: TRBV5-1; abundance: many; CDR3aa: CASSPWGGSDTEAFF; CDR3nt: TGCGCCAGCAGCCCTTGGGGAGGGAGTGACACTGAAGCTTTCTTT
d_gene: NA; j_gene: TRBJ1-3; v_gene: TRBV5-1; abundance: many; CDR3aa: CASSLWSGRSGNTIYF; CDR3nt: TGCGCCAGCAGCTTGTGGTCCGGACGGAGTGGAAACACCATATATTTT
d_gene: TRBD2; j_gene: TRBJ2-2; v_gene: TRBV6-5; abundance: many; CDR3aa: CASSSSGAYFGELFF; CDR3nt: TGTGCCAGCAGTTCGAGCGGGGCCTATTTCGGGGAGCTGTTTTTT
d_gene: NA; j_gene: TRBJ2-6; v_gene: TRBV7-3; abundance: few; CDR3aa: CASSPQSSVANVLTF; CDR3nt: TGTGCCAGCAGCCCACAGAGTTCTGTGGCCAACGTCCTGACTTTC
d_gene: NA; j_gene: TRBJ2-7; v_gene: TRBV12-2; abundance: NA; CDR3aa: CASPQRPRGWSTTYEQYF; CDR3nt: TGTGCAAGTCCCCAGCGGCCCAGGGGATGGTCGACAACCTACGAGCAGTACTTC
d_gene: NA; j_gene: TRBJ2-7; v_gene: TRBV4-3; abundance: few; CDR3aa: CASSQARADEQYF; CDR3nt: TGCGCCAGCAGCCAAGCCAGGGCAGACGAGCAGTACTTC
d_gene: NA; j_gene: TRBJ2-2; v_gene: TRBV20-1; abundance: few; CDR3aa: CSALPAGTGELFF; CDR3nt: TGCAGTGCCCTACCGGCAGGCACCGGGGAGCTGTTTTTT